The entry below describes one T cell receptor (beta chain). The antigen it binds to is not known. Base qualities are not at hand, and no much larger clone is one base apart. From its cysteine to its phenylalanine, the CDR3 spans 13 amino acids. The kept DNA is CDR3 alone, 39 bases in frame from the first base. According to the germline V gene, CDR1 reads SGHDN and CDR2 reads FVKESK. At the junction V is shortened by 2 bases and J by 4 bases, with 5 bases in between. The sample is drawn from a study of T cell responses to AZD1222 COVID-19 vaccine (dated by TCRdb to about 2021). A note on the overall study: Because spike-specific TCR depth and breadth did not differ between the two schedules, AZD1222 recipients who got a second dose at roughly 4 weeks were pooled with those who got a second dose at roughly 12 weeks. A total of around 240 trial participants underwent TCR sequencing, of whom roughly 210 had received two doses of AZD1222 and some 25 had received two doses of the MenACWY control vaccine. Enrollment into the trials was organized by age into subgroups of 18-55, 56-69 and 70-plus years, and those subgroups contained roughly 150, 30 and 60 TCR-sequenced participants, respectively.

This specimen's time point label, interpreted: baseline before first vaccination. Vaccinee samples came from UK trials COV001 and COV002, including a single-blind randomized controlled phase 2/3 trial of AZD1222 (ChAdOx1 nCoV-19) in healthy adults. For TCRbeta chain sequencing, PBMC samples were collected from trial participants at day 0 and at day 28 after the second dose. The CDR3 regions of human TCRbeta chains were subjected to immunosequencing. As for the authors' bioinformatics: TCRs in the repertoires were compared against a reference library of SARS-CoV-2-specific TCRs that had been generated with the MIRA antigen-specificity platform. Breadth meant the fraction of unique TCRs that were SARS-CoV-2-associated, whereas depth meant the fraction of total T cells that were SARS-CoV-2-associated. Each spike-specific TCR was assigned to its reactive spike region and to a CD4 or CD8 class using the MIRA data. Log10-transformed breadth and depth values were compared by one-way ANOVA with Sidak's multiple comparisons tests. The table comes from immuneACCESS by way of TCRdb, which keeps in-frame sequences with V and J called. Part of the clones is missing from these tables; in studies checked, under half for an unresolved V gene and the rest for unknown reasons. The V and J calls and clone size are taken from that table; D and trimming were inferred from the DNA. Counted in this sample were some 96,000 clones; 88% of them appeared once. Clones ranked in the top ten supply about 1.8% of the sample.

Results the study describes overall, beyond this receptor: Reportedly, close to half of the unique spike-specific TCRs recognized epitopes lying outside the regions that are mutated in the B.1.351 and B.1.1.7 variants. The whole spike protein was spanned by vaccine-associated CD4 TCRs, and dominant responses were seen in regions 160-218 and 743-854. Only a handful of AZD1222 recipients were SARS-CoV-2 seropositive at baseline, limiting conclusions about previously exposed vaccinees. Because no samples from the day 14 peak response were available, repertoires could be characterized only after the peak T cell response. In the small 56-69-year group, the increase in depth fell short of significance, most likely because of low power. Participants were mostly white British, with more females than males. The authors suggested clonal diversity may have been underestimated. Spike-specific TCR breadth and depth rose significantly after two AZD1222 doses compared with day 0 and with MenACWY recipients.

The sequence derives from an adult in good health. The V and J genes are TRBV14 and TRBJ2-2; there is no confident call for the D gene. Material: peripheral blood, obtained on day 0 of AZD1222 vaccination. At the DNA level, the sequence is TGTGCCAGCAGCCAACTACTCACCGGGGAGCTGTTTTTT. The encoded protein is CASSQLLTGELFF. The entire variable domain, with the stretches around the CDR3 drawn from the reference TRBV14 and TRBJ2-2 proteins, is EAGVTQFPSHSVIEKGQTVTLRCDPISGHDNLYWYRRVMGKEIKFLLHFVKESKQDESGMPNNRFLAERTGGTYSTLKVQPAELEDSGVYFCASSQLLTGELFFGEGSRLTVL.